In this sample, the clone carrying this TCR beta chain turned up many times. Using RNA transcripts as the source, TCR beta CDR3 regions were amplified. The HTBI set primed first-round TCR CDR3 RT-PCR. One entry per CDR3 protein, called by TCRdb with MiXCR from the multiplex PCR reads. Here the sample spans some 400,000 distinct CDR3 sequences, approximately 15% being singletons. CDR1 and CDR2 from the germline V gene are SGHAT and FQDESV (reference sequence). This CDR3 comprises 14 residues. Trimming pared 0 bases from V and 6 bases from J, leaving 9 bases between. This record belongs to a study of T cells in Graves' hyperthyroidism and ophthalmopathy.

This clonotype was sampled from a woman between 55 and 75 years old with Graves' hyperthyroidism. The source material was blood. The chain is built from TRBV11-1 and TRBJ2-1; no reliable D call. CDR3 region: CASSLAGLPNEQFF. The CDR3, as DNA: TGTGCCAGCAGCTTAGCTGGTTTACCCAATGAGCAGTTCTTC.